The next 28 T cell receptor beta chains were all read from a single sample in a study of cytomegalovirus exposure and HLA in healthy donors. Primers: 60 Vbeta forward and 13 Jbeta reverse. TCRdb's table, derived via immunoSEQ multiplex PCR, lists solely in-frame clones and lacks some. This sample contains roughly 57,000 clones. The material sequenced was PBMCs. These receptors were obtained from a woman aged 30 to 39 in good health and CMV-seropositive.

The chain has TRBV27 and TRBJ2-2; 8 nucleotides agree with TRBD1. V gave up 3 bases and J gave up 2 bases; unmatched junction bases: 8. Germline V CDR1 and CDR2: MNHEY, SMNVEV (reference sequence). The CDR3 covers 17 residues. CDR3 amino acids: CASSLGSGTGNTGELFF. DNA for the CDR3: TGTGCCAGCAGTTTGGGATCTGGGACAGGAAACACCGGGGAGCTGTTTTTT.

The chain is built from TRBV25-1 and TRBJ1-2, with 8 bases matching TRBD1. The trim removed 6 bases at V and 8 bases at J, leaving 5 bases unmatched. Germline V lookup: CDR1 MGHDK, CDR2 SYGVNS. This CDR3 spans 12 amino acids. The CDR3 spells CASRDREEGYTF. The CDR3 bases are TGTGCCAGCAGGGACAGGGAGGAAGGCTACACCTTC.

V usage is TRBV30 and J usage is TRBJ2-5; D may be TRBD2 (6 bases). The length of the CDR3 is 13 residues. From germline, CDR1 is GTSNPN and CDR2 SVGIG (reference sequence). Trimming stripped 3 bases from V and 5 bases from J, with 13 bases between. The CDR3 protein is CAWRVPGVETQYF. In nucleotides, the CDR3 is TGTGCCTGGAGAGTCCCGGGAGTGGAGACCCAGTACTTC.

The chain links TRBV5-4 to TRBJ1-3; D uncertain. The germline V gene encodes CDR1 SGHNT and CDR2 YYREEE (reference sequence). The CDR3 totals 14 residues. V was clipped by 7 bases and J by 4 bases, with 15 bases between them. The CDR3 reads CASGRDQSGNTIYF. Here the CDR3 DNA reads TGTGCCAGCGGGCGGGATCAGAGCGGAAACACCATATATTTT. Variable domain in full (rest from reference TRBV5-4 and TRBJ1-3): ETGVTQSPTHLIKTRGQQVTLRCSSQSGHNTVSWYQQALGQGPQFIFQYYREEENGRGNFPPRFSGLQFPNYSSELNVNALELDDSALYLCASGRDQSGNTIYFGEGSWLTVV.

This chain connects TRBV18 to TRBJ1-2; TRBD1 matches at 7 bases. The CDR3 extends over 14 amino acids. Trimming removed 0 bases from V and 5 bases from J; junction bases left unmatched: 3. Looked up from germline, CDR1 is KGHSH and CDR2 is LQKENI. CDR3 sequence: CASSPPGTAYGYTF. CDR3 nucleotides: TGTGCCAGCTCACCACCTGGGACAGCGTATGGCTACACCTTC. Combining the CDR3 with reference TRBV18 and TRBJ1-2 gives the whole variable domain NAGVMQNPRHLVRRRGQEARLRCSPMKGHSHVYWYRQLPEEGLKFMVYLQKENIIDESGMPKERFSAEFPKEGPSILRIQQVVRGDSAAYFCASSPPGTAYGYTFGSGTRLTVV.

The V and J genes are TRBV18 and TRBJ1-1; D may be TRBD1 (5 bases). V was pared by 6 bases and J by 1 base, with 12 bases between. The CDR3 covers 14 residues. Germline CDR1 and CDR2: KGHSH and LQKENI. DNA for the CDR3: TGTGCCAGCTCCCTACAGGCAGAGAACACTGAAGCTTTCTTT. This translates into CASSLQAENTEAFF.

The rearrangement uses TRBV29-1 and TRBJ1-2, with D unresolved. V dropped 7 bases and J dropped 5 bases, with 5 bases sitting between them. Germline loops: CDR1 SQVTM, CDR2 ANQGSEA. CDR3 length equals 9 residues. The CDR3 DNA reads TGCAGCGATAGTTATGGCTACACCTTC. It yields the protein CSDSYGYTF.

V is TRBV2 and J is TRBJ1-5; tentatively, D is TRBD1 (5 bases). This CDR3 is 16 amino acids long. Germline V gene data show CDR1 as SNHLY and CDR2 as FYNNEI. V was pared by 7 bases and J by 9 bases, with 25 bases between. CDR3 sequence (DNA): TGTGCCAGCACCTTGTCGACAGTCCAGGGTTCGGGGCCCCAGCATTTT. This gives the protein CASTLSTVQGSGPQHF. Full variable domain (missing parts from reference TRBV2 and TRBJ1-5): EPEVTQTPSHQVTQMGQEVILRCVPISNHLYFYWYRQILGQKVEFLVSFYNNEISEKSEIFDDQFSVERPDGSNFTLKIRSTKLEDSAMYFCASTLSTVQGSGPQHFGDGTRLSIL.

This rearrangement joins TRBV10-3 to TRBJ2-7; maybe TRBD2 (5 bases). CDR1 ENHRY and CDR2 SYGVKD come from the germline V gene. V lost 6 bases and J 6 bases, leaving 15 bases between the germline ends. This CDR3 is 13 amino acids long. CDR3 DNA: TGTGCCATCAGGGGTATAGGAGGCAGCGAGCAGTACTTC. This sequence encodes CAIRGIGGSEQYF.

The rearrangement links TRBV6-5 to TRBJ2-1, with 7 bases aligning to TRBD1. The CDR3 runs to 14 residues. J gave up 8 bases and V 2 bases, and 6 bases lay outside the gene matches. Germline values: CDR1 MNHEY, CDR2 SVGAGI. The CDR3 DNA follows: TGTGCCAGCAGTTACGGGACAGTGAGGTATGAGCAGTTCTTC. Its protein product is CASSYGTVRYEQFF.

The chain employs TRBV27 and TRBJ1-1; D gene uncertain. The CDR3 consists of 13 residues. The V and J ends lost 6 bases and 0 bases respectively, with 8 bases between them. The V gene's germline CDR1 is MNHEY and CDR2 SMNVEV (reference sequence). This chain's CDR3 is CASRSTVNTEAFF. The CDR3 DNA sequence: TGTGCCAGCAGGTCCACGGTGAACACTGAAGCTTTCTTT.

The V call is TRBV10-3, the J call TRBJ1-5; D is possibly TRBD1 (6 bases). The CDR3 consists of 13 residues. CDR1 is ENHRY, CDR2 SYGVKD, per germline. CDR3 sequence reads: CAGRTDSNQPQHF. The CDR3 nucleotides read TGTGCTGGTAGGACAGATAGCAATCAGCCCCAGCATTTT.

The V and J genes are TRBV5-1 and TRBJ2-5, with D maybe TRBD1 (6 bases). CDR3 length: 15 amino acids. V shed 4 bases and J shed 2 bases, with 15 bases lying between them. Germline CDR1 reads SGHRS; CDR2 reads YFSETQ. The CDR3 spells CASSQNPGEQETQYF. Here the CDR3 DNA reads TGCGCCAGCAGCCAGAACCCAGGGGAGCAAGAGACCCAGTACTTC.

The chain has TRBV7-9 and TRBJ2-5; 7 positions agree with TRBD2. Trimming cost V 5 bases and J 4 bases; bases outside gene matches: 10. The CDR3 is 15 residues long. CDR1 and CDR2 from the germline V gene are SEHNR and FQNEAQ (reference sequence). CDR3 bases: TGTGCCAGCAGCCTTAGTGGCGGGGGTGTAGAGACCCAGTACTTC. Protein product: CASSLSGGGVETQYF.

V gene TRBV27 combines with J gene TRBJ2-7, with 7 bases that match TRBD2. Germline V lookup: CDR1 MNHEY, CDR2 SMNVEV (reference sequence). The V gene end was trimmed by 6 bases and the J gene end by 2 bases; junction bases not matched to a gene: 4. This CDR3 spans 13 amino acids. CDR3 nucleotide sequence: TGTGCCAGCAGCCGGGACTACCCCTACGAGCAGTACTTC. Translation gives CASSRDYPYEQYF.

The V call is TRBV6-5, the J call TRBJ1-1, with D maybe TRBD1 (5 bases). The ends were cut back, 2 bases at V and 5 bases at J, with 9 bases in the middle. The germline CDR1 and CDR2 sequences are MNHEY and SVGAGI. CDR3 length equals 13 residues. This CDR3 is CASSYIGATEAFF. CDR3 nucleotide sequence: TGTGCCAGCAGTTACATAGGGGCTACTGAAGCTTTCTTT.

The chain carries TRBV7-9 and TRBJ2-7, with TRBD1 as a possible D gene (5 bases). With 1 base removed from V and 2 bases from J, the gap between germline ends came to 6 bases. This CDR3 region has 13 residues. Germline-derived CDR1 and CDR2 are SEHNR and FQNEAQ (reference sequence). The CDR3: CASSLGTPYEQYF. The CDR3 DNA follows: TGTGCCAGCAGCTTAGGGACACCCTACGAGCAGTACTTC.

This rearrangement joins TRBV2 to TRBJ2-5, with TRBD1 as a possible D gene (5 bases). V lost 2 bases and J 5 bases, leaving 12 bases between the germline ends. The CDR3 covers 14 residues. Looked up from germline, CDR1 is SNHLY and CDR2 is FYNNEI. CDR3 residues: CASSEQGGEETQYF. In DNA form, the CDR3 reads TGTGCCAGCAGTGAACAGGGTGGTGAGGAGACCCAGTACTTC.

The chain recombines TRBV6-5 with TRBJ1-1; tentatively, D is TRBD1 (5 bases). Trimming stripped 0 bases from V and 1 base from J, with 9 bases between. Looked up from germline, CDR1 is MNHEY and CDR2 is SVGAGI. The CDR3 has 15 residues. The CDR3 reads CASSYSWGGNTEAFF. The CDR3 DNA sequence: TGTGCCAGCAGTTACTCTTGGGGGGGGAACACTGAAGCTTTCTTT.

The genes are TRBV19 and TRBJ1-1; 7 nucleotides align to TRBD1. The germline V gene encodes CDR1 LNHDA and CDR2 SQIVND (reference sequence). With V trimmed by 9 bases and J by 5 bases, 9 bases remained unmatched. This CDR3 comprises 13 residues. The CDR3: CASTGEARTEAFF. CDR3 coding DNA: TGTGCCAGCACAGGGGAGGCAAGAACTGAAGCTTTCTTT.

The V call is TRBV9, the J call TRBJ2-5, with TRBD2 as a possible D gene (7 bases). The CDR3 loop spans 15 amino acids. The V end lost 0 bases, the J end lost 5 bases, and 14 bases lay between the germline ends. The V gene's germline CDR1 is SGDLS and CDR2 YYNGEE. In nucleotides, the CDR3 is TGTGCCAGCAGCGTAGCTTGGGGGGGCAGGGAGACCCAGTACTTC. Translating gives CASSVAWGGRETQYF.

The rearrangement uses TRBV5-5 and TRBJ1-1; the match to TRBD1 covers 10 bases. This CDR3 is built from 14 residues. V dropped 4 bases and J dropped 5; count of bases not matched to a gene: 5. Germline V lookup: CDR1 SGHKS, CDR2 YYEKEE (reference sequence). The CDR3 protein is CASSPWTGGTEAFF. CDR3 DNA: TGTGCCAGCAGCCCATGGACAGGGGGGACTGAAGCTTTCTTT.

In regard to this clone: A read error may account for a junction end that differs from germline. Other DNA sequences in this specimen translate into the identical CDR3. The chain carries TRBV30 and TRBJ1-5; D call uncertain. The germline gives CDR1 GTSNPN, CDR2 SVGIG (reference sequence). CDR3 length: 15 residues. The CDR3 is CAWSVPGAGNQPQHF. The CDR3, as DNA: TGCGCCTGGAGTGTACCGGGAGCAGGCAATCAGCCCCAGCATTTT.

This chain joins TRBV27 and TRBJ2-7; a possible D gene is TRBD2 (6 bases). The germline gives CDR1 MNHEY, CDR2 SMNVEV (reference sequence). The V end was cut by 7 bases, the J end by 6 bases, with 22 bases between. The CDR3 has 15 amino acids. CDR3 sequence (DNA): TGTGCCAGCATTAAGTTGAGGGACTCCCCCTCCGAGCAGTACTTC. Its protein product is CASIKLRDSPSEQYF.

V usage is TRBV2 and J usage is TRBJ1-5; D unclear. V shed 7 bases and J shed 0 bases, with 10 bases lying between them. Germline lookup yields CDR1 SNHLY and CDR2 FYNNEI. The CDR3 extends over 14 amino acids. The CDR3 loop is CASTMTYSNQPQHF. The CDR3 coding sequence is TGTGCCAGCACCATGACATATAGCAATCAGCCCCAGCATTTT. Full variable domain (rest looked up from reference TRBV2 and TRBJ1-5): EPEVTQTPSHQVTQMGQEVILRCVPISNHLYFYWYRQILGQKVEFLVSFYNNEISEKSEIFDDQFSVERPDGSNFTLKIRSTKLEDSAMYFCASTMTYSNQPQHFGDGTRLSIL.

The CDR3 loop reads CASGTNSYEQYF. The CDR3 coding sequence is TGTGCCAGCGGGACAAACTCCTACGAGCAGTACTTC. This chain links TRBV28 with TRBJ2-7, with a weak D call TRBD1 (6 bases). The V end was cut by 8 bases, the J end by 0 bases, with 8 bases between. The CDR3 covers 12 residues. Germline-derived CDR1 and CDR2 are MDHEN and SYDVKM. Filled out from reference TRBV28 and TRBJ2-7, the complete variable domain reads DVKVTQSSRYLVKRTGEKVFLECVQDMDHENMFWYRQDPGLGLRLIYFSYDVKMKEKGDIPEGYSVSREKKERFSLILESASTNQTSMYLCASGTNSYEQYFGPGTRLTVT.

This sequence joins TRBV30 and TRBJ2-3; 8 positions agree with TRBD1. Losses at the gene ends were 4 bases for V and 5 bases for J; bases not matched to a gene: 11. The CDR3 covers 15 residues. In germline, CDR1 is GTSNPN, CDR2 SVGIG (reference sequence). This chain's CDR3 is CAWIRSRGQVDTQYF. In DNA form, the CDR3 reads TGTGCCTGGATCCGGTCCAGGGGGCAAGTAGATACGCAGTATTTT.

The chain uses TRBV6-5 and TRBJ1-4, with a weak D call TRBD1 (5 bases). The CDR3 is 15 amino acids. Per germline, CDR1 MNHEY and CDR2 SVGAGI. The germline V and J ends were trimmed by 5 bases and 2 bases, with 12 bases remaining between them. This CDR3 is CASSKDIPTNEKLFF. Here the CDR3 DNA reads TGTGCCAGCAGTAAGGACATCCCGACTAATGAAAAACTGTTTTTT.